The source of this T cell receptor beta chain is a study of cytomegalovirus exposure and HLA in healthy donors. TCRdb's table, derived via immunoSEQ multiplex PCR, lists solely in-frame clones and lacks some. The data show some 100,000 clones, with approximately 91% seen just once and 4.4% held by the top ten. The specimen was PBMCs. This sequence was found in a man between 18 and 35 years old in good health and CMV-seropositive.

The CDR3 is CASSLGSSYNEQFF. As DNA, the CDR3 is TGTGCCAGCAGTTTGGGGAGCTCCTACAATGAGCAGTTCTTC. This chain links TRBV11-3 with TRBJ2-1; D is possibly TRBD2 (5 bases). Between the trimmed V and J ends, which lost 6 bases and 0 bases, there was a span of 9 bases. The CDR3 has 14 amino acids. Per the germline V gene, CDR1 is SGHNT and CDR2 is YENEEA.